The 7 T cell receptor beta chains listed next were all sequenced from one sample in a study of identical twins. TCRdb analysed the 5' RACE reads with MiXCR anew, one entry per CDR3 protein. The sample records around 1.7 million distinct CDR3 sequences, less than 35% being singletons. Sequenced sample: cord blood. The receptors stem from a newborn girl in good health.

A single count supports this clonotype. The V gene is TRBV12-3 or TRBV12-4, the J gene TRBJ2-7; 10 bases agree with TRBD2. The CDR3 totals 16 residues. V lost 5 bases to trimming and J lost 7 bases; unmatched junction nucleotides: 14. DNA for the CDR3: TGTGCCAGCAGTCCTTCTGGGACTAGCGCGAGCAATGAGCAGTACTTC. This encodes CASSPSGTSASNEQYF.

Only a few counts were recorded for this clonotype. The chain joins TRBV20-1 to TRBJ1-1; 7 nucleotides align to TRBD1. Losses at the gene ends were 2 bases for V and 1 base for J; bases not matched to a gene: 7. Germline CDR1 reads DFQATT; CDR2 reads SNEGSKA (reference sequence). The CDR3 is 15 residues long. In DNA, the CDR3 is TGCAGTGCTAGAAAACAGGGGCGAGGGAACACTGAAGCTTTCTTT. This codes for CSARKQGRGNTEAFF.

This rearrangement joins TRBV20-1 to TRBJ2-5; no clear D gene. V gave up 8 bases and J gave up 3 bases, with 10 bases separating them. The CDR3 has 11 residues. Germline CDR1 DFQATT, CDR2 SNEGSKA (reference sequence). In DNA, the CDR3 is TGCAGTCCGCGGAGCAAAGAGACCCAGTACTTC. Protein: CSPRSKETQYF.

This chain connects TRBV7-9 to TRBJ2-1; 8 bases are a match to TRBD2. This CDR3 has 16 residues. CDR1 and CDR2 from the germline V gene are SEHNR and FQNEAQ (reference sequence). V lost 2 bases to trimming and J lost 2 bases; unmatched junction nucleotides: 5. The CDR3 is CASSLNTGGPYNEQFF. The CDR3 DNA reads TGTGCCAGCAGCTTAAATACGGGAGGGCCCTACAATGAGCAGTTCTTC.

This clonotype has a count of ten or more. The chain has TRBV4-1 and TRBJ2-4, with 7 positions matching TRBD2. CDR3 length equals 17 residues. CDR1 is MGHRA, CDR2 YSYEKL, per germline. V shed 2 bases, J shed 0 bases, and the junction held 7 bases outside the gene matches. DNA of the CDR3: TGCGCCAGCAGCCAAAATCCGATAGCGGGAGCCAAAAACATTCAGTACTTC. Its protein is CASSQNPIAGAKNIQYF.

This clonotype has just a few counts. V usage is TRBV9 and J usage is TRBJ2-3; the D gene is possibly TRBD1 (5 bases). The germline V gene encodes CDR1 SGDLS and CDR2 YYNGEE. The CDR3 has 14 residues. The V end lost 3 bases, the J end lost 2 bases, and 10 bases lay between the germline ends. CDR3 bases: TGTGCCAGCAGCGCTGGACACTCCACAGATACGCAGTATTTT. This encodes CASSAGHSTDTQYF.

This sequence joins TRBV11-2 and TRBJ2-4, with D unresolved. The DNA end favors TRBJ2-7, so the J call may be wrong. The CDR3 is 15 amino acids. CDR1 and CDR2 (germline): SGHAT, FQNNGV. CDR3 nucleotides: TGTGCCAGCAGCCGCGCGCCGGGCCAACCGGGCGAGCAGTACTTC. Protein: CASSRAPGQPGEQYF.